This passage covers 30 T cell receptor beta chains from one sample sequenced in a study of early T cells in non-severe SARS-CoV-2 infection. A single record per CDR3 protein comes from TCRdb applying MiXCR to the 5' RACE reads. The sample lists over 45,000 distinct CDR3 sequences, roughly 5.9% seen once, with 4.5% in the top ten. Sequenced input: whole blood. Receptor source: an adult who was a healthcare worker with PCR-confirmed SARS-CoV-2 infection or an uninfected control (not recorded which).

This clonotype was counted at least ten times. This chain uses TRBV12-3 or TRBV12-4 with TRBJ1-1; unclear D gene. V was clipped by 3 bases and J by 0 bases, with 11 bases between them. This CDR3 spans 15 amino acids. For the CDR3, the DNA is TGTGCCAGCAGTTTCTATGCCCCGTTGAACACTGAAGCTTTCTTT. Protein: CASSFYAPLNTEAFF.

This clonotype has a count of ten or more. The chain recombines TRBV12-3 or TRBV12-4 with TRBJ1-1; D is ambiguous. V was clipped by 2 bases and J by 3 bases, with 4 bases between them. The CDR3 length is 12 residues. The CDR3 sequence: CASSLQYTEAFF. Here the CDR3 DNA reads TGTGCCAGCAGTTTACAGTACACTGAAGCTTTCTTT.

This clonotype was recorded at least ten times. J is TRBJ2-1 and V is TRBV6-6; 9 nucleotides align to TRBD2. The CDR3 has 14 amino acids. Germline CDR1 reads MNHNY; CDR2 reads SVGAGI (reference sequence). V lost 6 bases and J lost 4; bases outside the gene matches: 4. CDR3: CASRGLATYNEQFF. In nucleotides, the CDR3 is TGTGCCAGCAGGGGACTAGCAACGTACAATGAGCAGTTCTTC.

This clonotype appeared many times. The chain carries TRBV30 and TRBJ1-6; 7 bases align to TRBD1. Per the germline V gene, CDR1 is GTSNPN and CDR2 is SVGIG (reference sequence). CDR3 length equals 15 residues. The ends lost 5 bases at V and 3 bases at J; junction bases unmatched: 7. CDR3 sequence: CAWGDRDGYNSPLHF. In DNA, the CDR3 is TGTGCCTGGGGTGACAGGGATGGCTATAATTCACCCCTCCACTTT.

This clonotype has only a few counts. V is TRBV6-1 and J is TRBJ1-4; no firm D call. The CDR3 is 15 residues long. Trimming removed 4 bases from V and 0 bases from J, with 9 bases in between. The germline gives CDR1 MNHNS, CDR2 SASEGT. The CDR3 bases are TGTGCCAGCAGTGTTGGTCTCGCAACTAATGAAAAACTGTTTTTT. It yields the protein CASSVGLATNEKLFF.

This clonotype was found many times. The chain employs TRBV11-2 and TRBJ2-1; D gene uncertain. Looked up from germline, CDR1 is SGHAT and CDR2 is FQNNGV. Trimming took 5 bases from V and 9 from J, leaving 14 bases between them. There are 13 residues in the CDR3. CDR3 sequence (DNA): TGTGCCAGCAGCGCCGGCGCTTCGGGTGAGCAGTTCTTC. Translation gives CASSAGASGEQFF.

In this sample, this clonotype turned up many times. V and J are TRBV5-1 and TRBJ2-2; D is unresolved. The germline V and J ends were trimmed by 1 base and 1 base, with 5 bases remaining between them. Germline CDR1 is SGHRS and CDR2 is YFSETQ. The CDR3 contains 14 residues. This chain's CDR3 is CASSLIVNTGELFF. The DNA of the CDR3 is TGCGCCAGCAGCTTGATAGTGAACACCGGGGAGCTGTTTTTT.

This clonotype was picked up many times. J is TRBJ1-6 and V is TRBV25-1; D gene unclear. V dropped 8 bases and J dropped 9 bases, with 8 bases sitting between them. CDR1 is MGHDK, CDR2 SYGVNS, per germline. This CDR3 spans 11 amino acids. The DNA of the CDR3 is TGTGCCAGCCTTTATGGTTCACCCCTCCACTTT. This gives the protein CASLYGSPLHF.

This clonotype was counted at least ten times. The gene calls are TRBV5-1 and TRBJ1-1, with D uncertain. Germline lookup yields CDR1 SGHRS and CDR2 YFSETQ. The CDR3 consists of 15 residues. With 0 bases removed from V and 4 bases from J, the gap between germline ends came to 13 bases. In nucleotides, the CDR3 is TGCGCCAGCAGCTTGGCCCCACAAACGGGCACTGAAGCTTTCTTT. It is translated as CASSLAPQTGTEAFF.

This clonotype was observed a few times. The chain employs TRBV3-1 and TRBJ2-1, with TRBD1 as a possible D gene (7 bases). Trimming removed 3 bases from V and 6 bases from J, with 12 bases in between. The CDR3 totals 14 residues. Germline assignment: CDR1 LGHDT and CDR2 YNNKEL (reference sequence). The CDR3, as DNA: TGTGCCAGCAGCCAGGTCAGGGGGGTCAATGAGCAGTTCTTC. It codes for CASSQVRGVNEQFF.

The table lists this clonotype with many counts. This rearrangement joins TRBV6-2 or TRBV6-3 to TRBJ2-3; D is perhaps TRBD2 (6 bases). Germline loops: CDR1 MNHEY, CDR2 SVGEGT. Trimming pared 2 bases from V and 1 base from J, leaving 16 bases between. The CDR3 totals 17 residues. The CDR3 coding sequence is TGTGCCAGCAGTTACCCCTTCGGGAGAAGCCGCACAGATACGCAGTATTTT. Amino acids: CASSYPFGRSRTDTQYF.

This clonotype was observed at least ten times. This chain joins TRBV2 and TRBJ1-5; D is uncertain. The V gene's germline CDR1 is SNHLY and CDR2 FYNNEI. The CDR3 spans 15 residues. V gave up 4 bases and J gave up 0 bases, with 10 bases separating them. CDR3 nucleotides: TGTGCCAGCAGTGGACGCCAGTATAGCAATCAGCCCCAGCATTTT. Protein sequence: CASSGRQYSNQPQHF. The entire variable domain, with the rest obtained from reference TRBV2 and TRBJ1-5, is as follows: EPEVTQTPSHQVTQMGQEVILRCVPISNHLYFYWYRQILGQKVEFLVSFYNNEISEKSEIFDDQFSVERPDGSNFTLKIRSTKLEDSAMYFCASSGRQYSNQPQHFGDGTRLSIL.

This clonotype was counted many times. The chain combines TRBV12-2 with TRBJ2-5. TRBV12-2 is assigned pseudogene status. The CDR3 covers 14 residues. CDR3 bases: TGTGCAAGTCGCCCGTTCCGGCCCCAAGAGACCCAGTACTTC. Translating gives CASRPFRPQETQYF.

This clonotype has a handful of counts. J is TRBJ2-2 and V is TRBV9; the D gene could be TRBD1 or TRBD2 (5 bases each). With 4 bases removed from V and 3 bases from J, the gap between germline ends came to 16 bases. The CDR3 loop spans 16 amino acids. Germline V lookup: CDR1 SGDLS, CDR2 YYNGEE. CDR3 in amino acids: CASSPPSGTHTGELFF. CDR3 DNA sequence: TGTGCCAGCAGCCCCCCTTCGGGGACGCACACCGGGGAGCTGTTTTTT.

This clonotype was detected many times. CDR3 loop: CASSRDPRRAPLHF. The CDR3 DNA reads as TGTGCCAGCAGCAGGGACCCGAGAAGAGCACCCCTCCACTTT. V and J are TRBV7-2 and TRBJ1-6; possible D gene TRBD1, 5 bases. This CDR3 has 14 residues. In germline, CDR1 is SGHTA, CDR2 FQGNSA. V dropped 5 bases and J dropped 11 bases, with 16 bases sitting between them. Filled out from reference TRBV7-2 and TRBJ1-6, the complete variable domain reads GAGVSQSPSNKVTEKGKDVELRCDPISGHTALYWYRQSLGQGLEFLIYFQGNSAPDKSGLPSDRFSAERTGGSVSTLTIQRTQQEDSAVYLCASSRDPRRAPLHFGNGTRLTVT.

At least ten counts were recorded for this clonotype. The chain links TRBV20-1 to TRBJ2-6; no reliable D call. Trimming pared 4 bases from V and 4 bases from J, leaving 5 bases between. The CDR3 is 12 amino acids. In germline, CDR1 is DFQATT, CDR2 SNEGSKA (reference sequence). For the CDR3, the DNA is TGCAGTGCTAATATGGGGGCCAACGTCCTGACTTTC. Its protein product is CSANMGANVLTF.

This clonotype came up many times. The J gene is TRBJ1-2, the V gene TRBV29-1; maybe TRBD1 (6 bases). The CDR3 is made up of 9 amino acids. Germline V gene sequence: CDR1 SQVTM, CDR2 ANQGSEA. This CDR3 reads CTCEGVHTF. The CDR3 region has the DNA TGCACCTGTGAGGGGGTACACACCTTC.

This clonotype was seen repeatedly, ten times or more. DNA for the CDR3: TGTGCCAGCAGTTTAGCGAGCTCCTACAATGAGCAGTTCTTC. This encodes CASSLASSYNEQFF. The chain links TRBV6-2 or TRBV6-3 to TRBJ2-1, with D perhaps TRBD2 (5 bases). Trimming took off 4 bases at V and 0 bases at J, with 7 bases between the two ends. The CDR3 consists of 14 residues. Germline lookup yields CDR1 MNHEY and CDR2 SVGEGT.

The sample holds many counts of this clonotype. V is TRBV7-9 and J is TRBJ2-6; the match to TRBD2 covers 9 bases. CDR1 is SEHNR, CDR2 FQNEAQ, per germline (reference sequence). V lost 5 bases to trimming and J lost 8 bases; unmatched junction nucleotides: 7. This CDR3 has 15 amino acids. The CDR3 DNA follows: TGTGCCAGCAGCGCCCCCGGGACTAGCACCAACGTCCTGACTTTC. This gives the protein CASSAPGTSTNVLTF.

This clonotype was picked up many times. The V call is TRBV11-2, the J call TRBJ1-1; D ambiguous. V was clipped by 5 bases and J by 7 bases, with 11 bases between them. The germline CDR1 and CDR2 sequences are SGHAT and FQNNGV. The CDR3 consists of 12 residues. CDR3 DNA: TGTGCCAGCAGCCGCAGCCTATTTGAAGCTTTCTTT. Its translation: CASSRSLFEAFF.

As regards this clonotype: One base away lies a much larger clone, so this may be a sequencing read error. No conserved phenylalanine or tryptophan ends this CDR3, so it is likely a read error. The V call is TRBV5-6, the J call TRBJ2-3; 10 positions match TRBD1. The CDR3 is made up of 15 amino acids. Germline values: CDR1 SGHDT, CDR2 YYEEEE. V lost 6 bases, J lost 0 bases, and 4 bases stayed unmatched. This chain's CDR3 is CASIRTGGSTDTQYI. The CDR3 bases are TGTGCCAGCATCCGGACAGGGGGTAGCACAGATACGCAGTATATT.

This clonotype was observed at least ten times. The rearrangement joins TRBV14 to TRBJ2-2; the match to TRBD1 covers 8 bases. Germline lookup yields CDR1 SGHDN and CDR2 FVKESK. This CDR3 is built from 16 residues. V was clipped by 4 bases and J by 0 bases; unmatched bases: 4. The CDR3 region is CASSRWTGPNTGELFF. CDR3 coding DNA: TGTGCCAGCAGCCGGTGGACAGGGCCGAACACCGGGGAGCTGTTTTTT.

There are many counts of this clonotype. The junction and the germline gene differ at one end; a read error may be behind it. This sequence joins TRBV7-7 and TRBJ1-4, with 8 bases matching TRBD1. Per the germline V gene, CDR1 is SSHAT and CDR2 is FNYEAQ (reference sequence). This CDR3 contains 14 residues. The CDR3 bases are TGTGCTAGCAGCCCAGGGGGCCTTAATGAAAAACTGTTTTTT. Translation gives CASSPGGLNEKLFF.

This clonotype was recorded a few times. The CDR3 DNA is TGTGCCAACAGCCCCCTTCTGACCGGGACAAAAGTCCCTGAGCAGTTCTTC. It codes for CANSPLLTGTKVPEQFF. The genes are TRBV12-3 or TRBV12-4 and TRBJ2-1; D possibly corresponds to TRBD1 (6 bases). V was cut by 10 bases and J by 9 bases, with 31 bases left in between. The length of the CDR3 is 17 residues.

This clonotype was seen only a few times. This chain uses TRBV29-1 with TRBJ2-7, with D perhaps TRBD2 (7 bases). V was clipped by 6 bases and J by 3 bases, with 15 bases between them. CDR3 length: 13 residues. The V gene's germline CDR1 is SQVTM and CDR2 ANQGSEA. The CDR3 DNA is TGCAGCGTGGAGGGGGGGATCGACTACGAGCAGTACTTC. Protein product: CSVEGGIDYEQYF.

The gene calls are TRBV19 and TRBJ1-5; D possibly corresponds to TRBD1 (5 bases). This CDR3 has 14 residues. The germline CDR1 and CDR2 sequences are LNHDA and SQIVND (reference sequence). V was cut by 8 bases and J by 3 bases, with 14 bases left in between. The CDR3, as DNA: TGTGCCAGTGGTACTTCAGGGTCCAATCAGCCCCAGCATTTT. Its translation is CASGTSGSNQPQHF. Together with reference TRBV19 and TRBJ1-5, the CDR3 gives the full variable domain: DGGITQSPKYLFRKEGQNVTLSCEQNLNHDAMYWYRQDPGQGLRLIYYSQIVNDFQKGDIAEGYSVSREKKESFPLTVTSAQKNPTAFYLCASGTSGSNQPQHFGDGTRLSIL.

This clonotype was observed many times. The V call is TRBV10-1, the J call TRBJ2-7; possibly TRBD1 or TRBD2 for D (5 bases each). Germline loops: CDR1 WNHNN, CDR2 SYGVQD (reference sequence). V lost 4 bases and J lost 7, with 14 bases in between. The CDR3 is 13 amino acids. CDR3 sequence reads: CASSVPGAGEQYF. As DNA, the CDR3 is TGCGCCAGCAGTGTCCCCGGGGCCGGGGAGCAGTACTTC.

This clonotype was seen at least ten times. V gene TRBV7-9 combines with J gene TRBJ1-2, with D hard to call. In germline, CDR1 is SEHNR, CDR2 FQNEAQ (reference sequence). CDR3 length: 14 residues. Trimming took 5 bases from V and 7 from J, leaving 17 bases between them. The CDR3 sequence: CASSTPRKASGYTF. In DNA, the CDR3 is TGTGCCAGCAGCACACCTAGGAAGGCCAGTGGCTACACCTTC.

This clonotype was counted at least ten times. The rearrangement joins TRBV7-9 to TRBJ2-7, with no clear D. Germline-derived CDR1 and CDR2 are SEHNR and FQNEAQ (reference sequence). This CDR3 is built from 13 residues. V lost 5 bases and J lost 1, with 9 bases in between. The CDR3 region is CASSPVGSYEQYF. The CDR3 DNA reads TGTGCCAGCAGCCCCGTGGGGTCCTACGAGCAGTACTTC. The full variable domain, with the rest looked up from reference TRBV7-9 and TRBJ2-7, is DTGVSQNPRHKITKRGQNVTFRCDPISEHNRLYWYRQTLGQGPEFLTYFQNEAQLEKSRLLSDRFSAERPKGSFSTLEIQRTEQGDSAMYLCASSPVGSYEQYFGPGTRLTVT.

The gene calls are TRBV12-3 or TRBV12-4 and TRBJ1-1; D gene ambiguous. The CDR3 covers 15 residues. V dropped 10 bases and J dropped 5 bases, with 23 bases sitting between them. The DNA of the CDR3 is TGTGCCACCCTCGAAGTGGTCTCGCTGAGGACTGAAGCTTTCTTT. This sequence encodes CATLEVVSLRTEAFF.